This T cell receptor (beta chain) is from a study of response to subunit inactivated influenza vaccine. General study points: Authors proposed each seasonal influenza vaccination draws in few new T cells.

Germline loops: CDR1 LGHNA, CDR2 YSLEER. The CDR3 runs to 12 residues. The ends were cut back, 5 bases at V and 4 bases at J, with 8 bases in the middle. This clonotype was picked up a small number of times. What it recognizes is unknown. TCRdb used MiXCR to reprocess the RT-PCR reads, holding one entry per CDR3 protein. The table shows approximately 170,000 distinct CDR3 sequences, with around 14% occurring only once. The source of this sequence is a man over 45 who received an inactivated influenza vaccine. Here the sequenced sample was CD8+ T cells sorted from PBMCs, taken 5 days after vaccination. The rearrangement joins TRBV4-3 to TRBJ1-1, with TRBD1 as a possible D gene (5 bases). The CDR3 DNA reads as TGCGCCAGCAGCAGGGGACGCACTGAAGCTTTCTTT. It encodes CASSRGRTEAFF.